This T cell receptor (beta chain) was captured by sequencing in a study of beta chain features in type 1 diabetes. Study observations and caveats: A moderate, significant TCRB CDR3 shortening appeared in type 1 diabetes across four CD4+ subsets. At VDJ recombination sites, type 1 diabetes patients had fewer insertions and more deleted nucleotides.

Expressed TCRB transcripts were sequenced, since all the RNA that had been isolated was reverse transcribed. TCRdb's table, derived via immunoSEQ multiplex PCR, lists solely in-frame clones and lacks some. Here the sample spans some 170,000 clones, approximately 62% being singletons. Notes on this clone: The antigen is not known.

Based on CD45RO/CCR7/CD25/CD127/CD95/CD27, CD4+ regulatory, stem cell-like memory, naive and central memory cells were sorted. This TCR was recovered from a man aged 30 to 45 with type 1 diabetes. The specimen sequenced was naive CD4+ T cells from blood.

CDR3: CSVERSVGEQYF. In nucleotides, the CDR3 is TGCAGCGTTGAACGGTCTGTCGGGGAGCAGTACTTC. The chain carries TRBV29-1 and TRBJ2-7; the D is unclear. The V end lost 2 bases, the J end lost 7 bases, and 12 bases lay between the germline ends. Looked up from germline, CDR1 is SQVTM and CDR2 is ANQGSEA. The CDR3 runs to 12 residues.